One sample yielded the 20 T cell receptor beta chains listed below, sequenced in a study of cytomegalovirus exposure and HLA in healthy donors. Amplification used 60 Vbeta primers and 13 Jbeta primers. The assay was immunoSEQ multiplex PCR, and TCRdb's table has in-frame clones only and misses some. Its table records tens of thousands of clones. The specimen sequenced was PBMCs. The receptors here all came from a male donor in good health and CMV-seronegative.

This chain connects TRBV5-1 to TRBJ1-6; TRBD1 aligns across 11 bases. CDR1 SGHRS and CDR2 YFSETQ come from the germline V gene. Trimming cost V 4 bases and J 9 bases; bases outside gene matches: 3. The CDR3 runs to 14 residues. Here the CDR3 reads CASSPGQGGSPLHF. The CDR3, as DNA: TGCGCCAGCAGCCCGGGACAGGGGGGTTCACCCCTCCACTTT.

The DNA for the CDR3 is TGTGCCAGCAGCCTCCGGGATACGCAGTATTTT. Protein sequence: CASSLRDTQYF. The rearrangement uses TRBV7-2 and TRBJ2-3; D remains ambiguous. The CDR3 length is 11 residues. V lost 5 bases, J lost 6 bases, and 6 bases lay in between. Germline V gene data show CDR1 as SGHTA and CDR2 as FQGNSA.

This clone ranks as medium-sized in terms of frequency. This sample also contains other DNA sequences that code for the same CDR3. This chain uses TRBV10-3 with TRBJ2-1, with D possibly matching TRBD2 (6 bases). This CDR3 has 11 residues. Trimming stripped 5 bases from V and 7 bases from J, with 6 bases between. CDR1 and CDR2 (germline): ENHRY, SYGVKD. CDR3 DNA sequence: TGTGCCATCAGTAGCGGGAATGAGCAGTTCTTC. Residues: CAISSGNEQFF.

The chain recombines TRBV7-2 with TRBJ2-5; 12 positions match TRBD2. The length of the CDR3 is 16 residues. Looked up from germline, CDR1 is SGHTA and CDR2 is FQGNSA. Trimming cost V 5 bases and J 5 bases; bases outside gene matches: 9. In DNA form, the CDR3 reads TGTGCCAGCAGCCTTCGGACTAGCGGGACGTTGGAGACCCAGTACTTC. It is translated as CASSLRTSGTLETQYF.

This rearrangement joins TRBV29-1 to TRBJ1-1; tentatively, D is TRBD1 (6 bases). The CDR3 loop spans 13 amino acids. Germline assignment: CDR1 SQVTM and CDR2 ANQGSEA. V lost 6 bases to trimming and J lost 2 bases, with 13 bases between them. CDR3 sequence reads: CSVVGTLNTEAFF. The CDR3 DNA follows: TGCAGCGTCGTAGGGACATTAAACACTGAAGCTTTCTTT.

V and J are TRBV28 and TRBJ1-1; D is ambiguous. The germline CDR1 and CDR2 sequences are MDHEN and SYDVKM. The length of the CDR3 is 12 residues. V was trimmed by 6 bases and J by 11 bases, leaving 16 bases between them. CDR3 bases: TGTGCCAGCAGCTCTACGGGAGGGAGGGCTTTCTTT. Amino acids: CASSSTGGRAFF.

V usage is TRBV4-1 and J usage is TRBJ2-2, with D possibly matching TRBD2 (6 bases). CDR3 length: 15 residues. V lost 5 bases to trimming and J lost 6 bases, with 16 bases between them. Germline CDR1 and CDR2: MGHRA and YSYEKL. CDR3 sequence: CASSAREREAGELFF. The CDR3 nucleotides read TGCGCCAGCAGCGCCCGGGAAAGGGAGGCCGGGGAGCTGTTTTTT.

The chain combines TRBV5-1 with TRBJ2-7, with a weak D call TRBD1 (5 bases). Germline assignment: CDR1 SGHRS and CDR2 YFSETQ. The CDR3 extends over 16 amino acids. V was pared by 5 bases and J by 1 base, with 19 bases between. The CDR3 region is CASSPQAGITSYEQYF. CDR3 nucleotide sequence: TGCGCCAGCAGTCCACAGGCAGGGATCACTTCCTACGAGCAGTACTTC.

The CDR3 DNA sequence: TGTGCCTGGAGTGTAAAGGGGGCTCTAGCCTACGAGCAGTACTTC. Protein product: CAWSVKGALAYEQYF. The chain recombines TRBV30 with TRBJ2-7; the match to TRBD1 covers 7 bases. This CDR3 has 15 residues. Per germline, CDR1 GTSNPN and CDR2 SVGIG (reference sequence). V dropped 0 bases and J dropped 2; count of bases not matched to a gene: 7.

This chain links TRBV6-6 with TRBJ2-1; D may be TRBD1 (5 bases). The CDR3 has 15 amino acids. Trimming left V 5 bases short and J 5 bases short, with 16 bases between. Germline V gene data show CDR1 as MNHNY and CDR2 as SVGAGI (reference sequence). The CDR3 loop is CASSPRQRLHNEQFF. The CDR3 DNA follows: TGTGCCAGCAGTCCCCGACAGCGCCTCCACAATGAGCAGTTCTTC.

The rearrangement joins TRBV5-6 to TRBJ2-1; D may be TRBD2 (6 bases). Trimming took 0 bases from V and 0 from J, leaving 10 bases between them. The CDR3 has 16 residues. Germline assignment: CDR1 SGHDT and CDR2 YYEEEE. This chain's CDR3 is CASSLVAASSYNEQFF. The CDR3 DNA sequence: TGTGCCAGCAGCTTGGTAGCGGCTAGCTCCTACAATGAGCAGTTCTTC.

V is TRBV16 and J is TRBJ1-2; no firm D call. In germline, CDR1 is KGHSY, CDR2 FQNENV. This CDR3 is built from 15 residues. The V and J ends lost 4 bases and 2 bases respectively, with 14 bases between them. CDR3 sequence (DNA): TGTGCCAGCAGCCCCCCGGGAGCCGGCAACTATGGCTACACCTTC. It specifies CASSPPGAGNYGYTF.

The gene calls are TRBV18 and TRBJ1-1; D perhaps matches TRBD1 (5 bases). CDR1 and CDR2 from the germline V gene are KGHSH and LQKENI. The CDR3 runs 13 residues. The V gene lost 5 bases and the J gene lost 1 base, with 8 bases spanning the gap. Here the CDR3 reads CASSSGGNTEAFF. CDR3 sequence (DNA): TGTGCCAGCTCATCGGGGGGGAACACTGAAGCTTTCTTT.

The chain uses TRBV6-5 and TRBJ1-1; no firm D call. The V end lost 8 bases, the J end lost 4 bases, and 17 bases lay between the germline ends. The CDR3 has 14 amino acids. The germline CDR1 and CDR2 sequences are MNHEY and SVGAGI. The CDR3 DNA follows: TGTGCCAGCCAGACGGGAGTGGGAATCACTGAAGCTTTCTTT. Translation: CASQTGVGITEAFF.

J is TRBJ1-3 and V is TRBV6-1; no clear D gene. Trimming cost V 5 bases and J 0 bases, with 8 bases left between them. The CDR3 is made up of 14 amino acids. Per germline, CDR1 MNHNS and CDR2 SASEGT. CDR3 DNA sequence: TGTGCCAGCAGTCGAGGCTCCTCTGGAAACACCATATATTTT. This sequence encodes CASSRGSSGNTIYF.

The chain is built from TRBV28 and TRBJ1-2; D is unresolved. Trimming left V 1 base short and J 5 bases short, with 11 bases between. The germline V gene has CDR1 MDHEN and CDR2 SYDVKM. The CDR3 sequence is 14 residues long. CDR3 bases: TGTGCCAGCAGTTTATCTGCTCAGGTATATGGCTACACCTTC. Residues: CASSLSAQVYGYTF.

V is TRBV9 and J is TRBJ1-3, with 11 bases fitting TRBD1. Germline assignment: CDR1 SGDLS and CDR2 YYNGEE. V was clipped by 8 bases and J by 4 bases; unmatched bases: 11. The CDR3 is 16 amino acids. CDR3 in amino acids: CASGSGQGALGNTIYF. The CDR3 coding sequence is TGTGCCAGTGGATCAGGACAGGGGGCGCTGGGAAACACCATATATTTT.

This chain joins TRBV6-5 and TRBJ1-2; D unclear. Germline V lookup: CDR1 MNHEY, CDR2 SVGAGI. The V gene lost 0 bases and the J gene lost 5 bases, with 13 bases spanning the gap. The CDR3 length is 15 residues. DNA for the CDR3: TGTGCCAGCAGTTACTCGAGGCCCCCGGCGTATGGCTACACCTTC. This codes for CASSYSRPPAYGYTF.

The rearrangement joins TRBV5-1 to TRBJ2-7; 7 bases line up with TRBD1. The V gene's germline CDR1 is SGHRS and CDR2 YFSETQ. The V and J ends lost 3 bases and 4 bases, in that order; junction bases with no gene match: 16. This CDR3 region has 17 residues. The CDR3 DNA is TGCGCCAGCAGCTCCGGAGATGGAAGACAGGGCGGATACGAGCAGTACTTC. It specifies CASSSGDGRQGGYEQYF. The full variable domain, in which reference TRBV5-1 and TRBJ2-7 provide the parts outside the CDR3, is KAGVTQTPRYLIKTRGQQVTLSCSPISGHRSVSWYQQTPGQGLQFLFEYFSETQRNKGNFPGRFSGRQFSNSRSEMNVSTLELGDSALYLCASSSGDGRQGGYEQYFGPGTRLTVT.

Comments on this clone: The DNA is omitted, as the CDR3 cannot be located on it reliably, and the CDR3 follows TCRdb's listing. The genes are TRBV28 and TRBJ1-4. 17 amino acids form the CDR3, both terminal residues included. The germline CDR1 and CDR2 sequences are MDHEN and SYDVKM. The CDR3: CASSVGGGSATNEKLLF.